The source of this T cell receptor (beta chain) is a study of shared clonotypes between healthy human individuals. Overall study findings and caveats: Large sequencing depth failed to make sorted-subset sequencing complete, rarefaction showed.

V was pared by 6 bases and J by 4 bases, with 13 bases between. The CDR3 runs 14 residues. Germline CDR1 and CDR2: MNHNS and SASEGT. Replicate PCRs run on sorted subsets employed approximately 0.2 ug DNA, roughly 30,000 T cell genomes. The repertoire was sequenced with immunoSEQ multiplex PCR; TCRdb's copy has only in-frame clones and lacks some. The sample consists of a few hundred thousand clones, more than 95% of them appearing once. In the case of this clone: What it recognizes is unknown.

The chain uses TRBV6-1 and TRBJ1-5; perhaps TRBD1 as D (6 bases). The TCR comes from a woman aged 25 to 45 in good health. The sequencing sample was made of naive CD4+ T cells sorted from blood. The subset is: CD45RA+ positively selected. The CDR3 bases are TGTGCCAGCAGCGCCAGAGGGGGAAATCAGCCCCAGCATTTT. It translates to CASSARGGNQPQHF.